The present T cell receptor beta chain was sequenced within a study of response to subunit inactivated influenza vaccine. Study outcomes and limitations: Every seasonal influenza vaccination brings in few new T cells, the authors suggested.

This clonotype was seen more than once but under ten times. The antigen remains undetermined. TCRdb independently ran MiXCR on the RT-PCR reads; one entry per CDR3 protein. The sample holds under 850,000 distinct CDR3 sequences, roughly 18% seen once. CDR1 is SGHDT, CDR2 YYEEEE, per germline. There are 16 residues in the CDR3. V lost 6 bases and J lost 4; bases outside the gene matches: 6. This chain joins TRBV5-6 and TRBJ2-1; the match to TRBD2 covers 14 bases. This TCR derives from a man aged 50-59 years who received an inactivated influenza vaccine. Sequencing used PBMCs from blood, obtained around 5 days after vaccination. The CDR3 DNA sequence: TGTGCCAGCACCGGGACTAGCGGGGGACTTTACAATGAGCAGTTCTTC. This codes for CASTGTSGGLYNEQFF.